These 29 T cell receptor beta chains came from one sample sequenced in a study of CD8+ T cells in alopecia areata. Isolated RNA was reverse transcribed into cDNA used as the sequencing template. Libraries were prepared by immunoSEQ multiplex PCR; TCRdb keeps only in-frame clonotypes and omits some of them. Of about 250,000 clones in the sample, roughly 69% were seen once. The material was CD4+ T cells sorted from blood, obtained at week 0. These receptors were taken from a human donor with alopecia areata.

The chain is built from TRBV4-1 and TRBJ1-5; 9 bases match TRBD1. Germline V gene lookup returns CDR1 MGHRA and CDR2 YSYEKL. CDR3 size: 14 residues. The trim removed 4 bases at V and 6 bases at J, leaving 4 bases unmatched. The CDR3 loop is CASSPRQGGQPQHF. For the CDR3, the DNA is TGCGCCAGCAGCCCTAGACAGGGGGGTCAGCCCCAGCATTTT.

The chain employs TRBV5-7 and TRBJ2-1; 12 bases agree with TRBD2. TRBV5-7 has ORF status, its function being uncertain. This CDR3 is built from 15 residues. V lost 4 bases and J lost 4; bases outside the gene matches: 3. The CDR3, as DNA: TGTGCCAGCAGCCTGACTAGCGGGGGATACAATGAGCAGTTCTTC. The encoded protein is CASSLTSGGYNEQFF.

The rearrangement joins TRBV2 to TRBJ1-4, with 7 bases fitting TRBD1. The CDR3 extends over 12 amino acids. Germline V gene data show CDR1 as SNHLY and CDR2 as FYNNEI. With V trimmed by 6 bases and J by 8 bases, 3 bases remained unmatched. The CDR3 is CASRGTAEKLFF. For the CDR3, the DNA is TGTGCCAGCAGGGGGACAGCAGAAAAACTGTTTTTT.

The CDR3 DNA follows: TGCAGCGTTGTCGGTGTAGCGGGGTTAGGCACAGATACGCAGTATTTT. Protein sequence: CSVVGVAGLGTDTQYF. The J gene is TRBJ2-3, the V gene TRBV29-1, with 8 bases lining up with TRBD2. This CDR3 is 16 amino acids long. J gave up 1 base and V 4 bases, and 10 bases lay outside the gene matches. The germline gives CDR1 SQVTM, CDR2 ANQGSEA.

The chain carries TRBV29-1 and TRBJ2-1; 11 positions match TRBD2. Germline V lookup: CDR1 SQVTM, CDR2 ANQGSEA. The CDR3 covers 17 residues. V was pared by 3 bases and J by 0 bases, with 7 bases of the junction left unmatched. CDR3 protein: CSVDSLAGGSSYNEQFF. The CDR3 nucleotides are TGCAGCGTTGATTCCCTAGCGGGGGGCAGCTCCTACAATGAGCAGTTCTTC.

The DNA for the CDR3 is TGTGCCAGCAGCTTAAATCGGGAAGAGACCCAGTACTTC. It is translated as CASSLNREETQYF. The rearrangement joins TRBV7-3 to TRBJ2-5, with no clear D. The CDR3 extends over 13 amino acids. V was cut by 1 base and J by 3 bases, with 6 bases left in between. Germline loops: CDR1 SGHTA, CDR2 FQGTGA. Together with reference TRBV7-3 and TRBJ2-5, the CDR3 gives the full variable domain: GAGVSQTPSNKVTEKGKYVELRCDPISGHTALYWYRQSLGQGPEFLIYFQGTGAADDSGLPNDRFFAVRPEGSVSTLKIQRTERGDSAVYLCASSLNREETQYFGPGTRLLVL.

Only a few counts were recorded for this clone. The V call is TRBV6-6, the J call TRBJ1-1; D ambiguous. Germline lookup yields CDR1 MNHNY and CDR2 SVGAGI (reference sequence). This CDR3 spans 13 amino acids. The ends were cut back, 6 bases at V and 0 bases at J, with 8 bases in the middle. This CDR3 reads CASRGRMNTEAFF. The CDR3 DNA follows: TGTGCCAGCAGAGGACGAATGAACACTGAAGCTTTCTTT.

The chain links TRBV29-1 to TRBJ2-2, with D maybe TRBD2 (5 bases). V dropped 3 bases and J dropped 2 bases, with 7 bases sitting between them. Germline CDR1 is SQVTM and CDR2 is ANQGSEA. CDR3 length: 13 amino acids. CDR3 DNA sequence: TGCAGCGTTGACGAGGGAAACACCGGGGAGCTGTTTTTT. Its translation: CSVDEGNTGELFF.

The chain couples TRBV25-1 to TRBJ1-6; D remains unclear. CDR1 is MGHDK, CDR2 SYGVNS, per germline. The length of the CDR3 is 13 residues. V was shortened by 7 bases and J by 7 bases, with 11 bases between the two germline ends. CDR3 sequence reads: CASNPTSNSPLHF. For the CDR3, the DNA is TGTGCCAGCAATCCTACCTCCAATTCACCCCTCCACTTT.

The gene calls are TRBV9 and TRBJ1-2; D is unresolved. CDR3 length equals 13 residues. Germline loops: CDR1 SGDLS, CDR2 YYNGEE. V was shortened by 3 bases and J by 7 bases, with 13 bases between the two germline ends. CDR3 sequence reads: CASSADLMRGYTF. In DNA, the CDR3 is TGTGCCAGCAGCGCTGACTTGATGCGTGGCTACACCTTC.

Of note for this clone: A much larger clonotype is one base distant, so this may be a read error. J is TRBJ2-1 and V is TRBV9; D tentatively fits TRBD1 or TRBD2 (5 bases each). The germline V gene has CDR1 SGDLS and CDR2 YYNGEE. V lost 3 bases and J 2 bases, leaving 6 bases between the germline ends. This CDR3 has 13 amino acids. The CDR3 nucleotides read TGTGCCAGCAGCGAGGGACCCTACAATGAGCAGTTCTTC. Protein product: CASSEGPYNEQFF. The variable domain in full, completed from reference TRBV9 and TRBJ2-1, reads DSGVTQTPKHLITATGQRVTLRCSPRSGDLSVYWYQQSLDQGLQFLIQYYNGEERAKGNILERFSAQQFPDLHSELNLSSLELGDSALYFCASSEGPYNEQFFGPGTRLTVL.

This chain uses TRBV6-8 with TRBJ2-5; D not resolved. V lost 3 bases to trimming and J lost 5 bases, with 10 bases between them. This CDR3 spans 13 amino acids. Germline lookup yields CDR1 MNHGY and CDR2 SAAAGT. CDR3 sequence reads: CASSYGELETQYF. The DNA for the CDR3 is TGTGCCAGCAGTTATGGGGAATTGGAGACCCAGTACTTC.

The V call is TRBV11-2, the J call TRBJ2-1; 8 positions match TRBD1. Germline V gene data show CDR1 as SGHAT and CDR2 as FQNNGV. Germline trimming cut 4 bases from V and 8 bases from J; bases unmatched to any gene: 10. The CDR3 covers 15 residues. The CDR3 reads CASSSLQGARDEQFF. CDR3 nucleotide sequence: TGTGCCAGCAGCTCACTCCAGGGGGCGCGGGATGAGCAGTTCTTC.

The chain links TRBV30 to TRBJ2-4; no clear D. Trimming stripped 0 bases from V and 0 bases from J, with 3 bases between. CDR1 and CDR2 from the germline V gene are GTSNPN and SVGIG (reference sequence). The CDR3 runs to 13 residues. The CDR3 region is CAWSVEAKNIQYF. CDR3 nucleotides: TGTGCCTGGAGTGTTGAAGCCAAAAACATTCAGTACTTC.

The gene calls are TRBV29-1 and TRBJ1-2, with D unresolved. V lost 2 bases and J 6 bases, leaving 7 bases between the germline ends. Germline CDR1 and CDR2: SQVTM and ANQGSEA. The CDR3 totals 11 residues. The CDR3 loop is CSVEKVDGYTF. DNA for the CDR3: TGCAGCGTTGAAAAAGTGGATGGCTACACCTTC.

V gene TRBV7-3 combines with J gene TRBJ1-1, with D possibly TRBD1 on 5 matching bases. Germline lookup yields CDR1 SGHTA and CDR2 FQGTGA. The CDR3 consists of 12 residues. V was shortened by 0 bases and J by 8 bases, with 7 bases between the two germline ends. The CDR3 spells CASSLTPGEAFF. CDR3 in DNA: TGTGCCAGCAGCTTAACACCAGGGGAAGCTTTCTTT. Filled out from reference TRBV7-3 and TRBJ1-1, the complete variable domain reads GAGVSQTPSNKVTEKGKYVELRCDPISGHTALYWYRQSLGQGPEFLIYFQGTGAADDSGLPNDRFFAVRPEGSVSTLKIQRTERGDSAVYLCASSLTPGEAFFGQGTRLTVV.

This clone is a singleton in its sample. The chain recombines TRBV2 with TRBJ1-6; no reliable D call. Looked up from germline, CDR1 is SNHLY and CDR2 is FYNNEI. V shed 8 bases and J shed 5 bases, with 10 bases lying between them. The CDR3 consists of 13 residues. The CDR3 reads CASGSEDNSPLHF. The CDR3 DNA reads TGTGCCAGCGGCTCAGAGGATAATTCACCCCTCCACTTT.

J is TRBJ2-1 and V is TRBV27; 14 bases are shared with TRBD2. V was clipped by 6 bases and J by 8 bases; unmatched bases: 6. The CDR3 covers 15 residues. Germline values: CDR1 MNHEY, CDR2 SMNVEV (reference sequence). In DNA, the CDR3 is TGTGCCAGCAGGAGAGGGACTAGCGGGGGCTATGAGCAGTTCTTC. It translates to CASRRGTSGGYEQFF.

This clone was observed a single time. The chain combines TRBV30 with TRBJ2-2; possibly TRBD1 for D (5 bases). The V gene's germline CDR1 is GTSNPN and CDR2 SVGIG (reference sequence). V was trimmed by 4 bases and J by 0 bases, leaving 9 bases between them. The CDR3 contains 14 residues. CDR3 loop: CAWNQGSNTGELFF. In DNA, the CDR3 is TGTGCCTGGAATCAGGGATCGAACACCGGGGAGCTGTTTTTT.

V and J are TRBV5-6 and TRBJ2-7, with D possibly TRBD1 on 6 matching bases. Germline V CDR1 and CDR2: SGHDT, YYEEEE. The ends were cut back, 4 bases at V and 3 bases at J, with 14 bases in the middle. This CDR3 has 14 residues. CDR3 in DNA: TGTGCCAGCAGCGCCGGACAGTCTTTCTACGAGCAGTACTTC. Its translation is CASSAGQSFYEQYF.

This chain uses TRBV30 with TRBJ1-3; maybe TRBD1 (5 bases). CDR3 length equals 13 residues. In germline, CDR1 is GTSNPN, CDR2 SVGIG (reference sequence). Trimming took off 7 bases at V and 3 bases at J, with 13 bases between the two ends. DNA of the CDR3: TGTGCCTCTGGACATGTCTTTGGAAACACCATATATTTT. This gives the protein CASGHVFGNTIYF.

In DNA form, the CDR3 reads TGTGCCACCAGCCGCCGGGACAGGGCCTACGAGCAGTACTTC. Translated: CATSRRDRAYEQYF. The rearrangement joins TRBV15 to TRBJ2-7, with TRBD1 matching 9 bases. This CDR3 contains 14 residues. Per the germline V gene, CDR1 is LNHNV and CDR2 is YYDKDF (reference sequence). Trimming at V came to 5 bases and at J to 2 bases, leaving 4 bases not matched to a gene. Using reference TRBV15 and TRBJ2-7 for the parts outside the CDR3, the full variable domain is DAMVIQNPRYQVTQFGKPVTLSCSQTLNHNVMYWYQQKSSQAPKLLFHYYDKDFNNEADTPDNFQSRRPNTSFCFLDIRSPGLGDTAMYLCATSRRDRAYEQYFGPGTRLTVT.

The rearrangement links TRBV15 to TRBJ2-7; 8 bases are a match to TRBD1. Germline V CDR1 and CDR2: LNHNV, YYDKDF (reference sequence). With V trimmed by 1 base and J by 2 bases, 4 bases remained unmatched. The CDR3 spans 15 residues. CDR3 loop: CATSRVGQAAYEQYF. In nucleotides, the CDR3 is TGTGCCACCAGCAGAGTGGGACAGGCAGCCTACGAGCAGTACTTC.

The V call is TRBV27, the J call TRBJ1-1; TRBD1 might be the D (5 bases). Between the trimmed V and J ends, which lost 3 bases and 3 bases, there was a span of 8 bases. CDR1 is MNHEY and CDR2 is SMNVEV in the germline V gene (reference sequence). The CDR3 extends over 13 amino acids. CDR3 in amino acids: CASSLIGDTEAFF. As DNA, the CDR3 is TGTGCCAGCAGTTTGATAGGGGACACTGAAGCTTTCTTT.

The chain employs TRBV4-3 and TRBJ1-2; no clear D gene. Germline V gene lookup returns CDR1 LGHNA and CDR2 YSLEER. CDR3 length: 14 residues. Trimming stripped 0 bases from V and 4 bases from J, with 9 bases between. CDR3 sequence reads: CASSQEKRRYGYTF. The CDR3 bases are TGCGCCAGCAGCCAAGAAAAGCGCCGCTATGGCTACACCTTC.

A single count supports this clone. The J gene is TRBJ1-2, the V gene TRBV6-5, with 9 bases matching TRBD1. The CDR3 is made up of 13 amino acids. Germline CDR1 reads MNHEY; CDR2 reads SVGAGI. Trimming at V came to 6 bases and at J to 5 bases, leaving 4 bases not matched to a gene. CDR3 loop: CASRSGQGYGYTF. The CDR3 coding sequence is TGTGCCAGCAGATCGGGACAGGGATATGGCTACACCTTC.

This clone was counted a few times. CDR3 protein: CASSPGDDRHISGNTIYF. CDR3 nucleotides: TGTGCCAGCTCACCCGGAGATGACAGGCACATCTCTGGAAACACCATATATTTT. This chain links TRBV18 with TRBJ1-3, with D perhaps matching TRBD1 (6 bases). In germline, CDR1 is KGHSH, CDR2 LQKENI. The V and J ends lost 3 bases and 0 bases respectively, with 18 bases between them. The CDR3 has 18 residues.

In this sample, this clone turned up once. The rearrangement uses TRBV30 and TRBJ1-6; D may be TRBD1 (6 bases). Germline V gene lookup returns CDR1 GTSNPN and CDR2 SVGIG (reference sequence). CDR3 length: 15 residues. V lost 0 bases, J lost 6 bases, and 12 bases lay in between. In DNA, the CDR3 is TGTGCCTGGAGTGTAGTAGGGGGAGGTAATTCACCCCTCCACTTT. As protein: CAWSVVGGGNSPLHF.

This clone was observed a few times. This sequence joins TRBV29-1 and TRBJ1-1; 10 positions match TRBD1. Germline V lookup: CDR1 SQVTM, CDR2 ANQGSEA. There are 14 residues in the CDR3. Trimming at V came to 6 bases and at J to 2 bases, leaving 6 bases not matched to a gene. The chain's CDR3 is CSVRTGGSNTEAFF. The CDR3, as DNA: TGCAGCGTCCGGACAGGGGGAAGCAACACTGAAGCTTTCTTT.